A selection of T cell receptor beta chains follows, all from one sample in a study of vaccination effects on CD4 cells after COVID-19. These TCRs are of unknown antigen specificity. TCRdb's copy holds only in-frame clones and misses some; the assay was immunoSEQ multiplex PCR. The sample shows about 59,000 clones, around 80% of them seen only once. The specimen was CD4+ T cells from PBMCs cultured with HCoV-OC43 spike peptides, collected after COVID-19 vaccination. The receptors stem from a human donor who received a COVID-19 vaccine. CDR3s include the opening cysteine and the closing phenylalanine or tryptophan. The D gene is left open where the match is weak. Only part of the rows carry a size: once, few, many, or a class if the clone is expanded.

clone_size: -
cdr3_length: 15
d_call: -
v_call: TRBV19
j_call: TRBJ2-2
cdr3_nt: TGTGCCAGTACCCAACTTGACAGAGACACCGGGGAGCTGTTTTTT
cdr3_aa: CASTQLDRDTGELFF

clone_size: once
cdr3_length: 14
d_call: TRBD1
v_call: TRBV5-8
j_call: TRBJ2-1
cdr3_nt: TGTGCCAGCAGAATTCCGGGACAGGGCGGAGAGCAGTTCTTC
cdr3_aa: CASRIPGQGGEQFF

clone_size: -
cdr3_length: 12
d_call: TRBD2
v_call: TRBV28
j_call: TRBJ2-1
cdr3_nt: TGTGCCAGCAGTCTCCTAGCGGGGGAGCAGTTCTTC
cdr3_aa: CASSLLAGEQFF

clone_size: -
cdr3_length: 14
d_call: -
v_call: TRBV5-6
j_call: TRBJ2-5
cdr3_nt: TGTGCCAGCAGCTTGTGGTGGACACAAGAGACCCAGTACTTC
cdr3_aa: CASSLWWTQETQYF

clone_size: once
cdr3_length: 16
d_call: TRBD1
v_call: TRBV6-5
j_call: TRBJ1-2
cdr3_nt: TGTGCCAGCAGTTTCCTCCCTGGACAGGGGGCGGTTGGCTACACCTTC
cdr3_aa: CASSFLPGQGAVGYTF

clone_size: -
cdr3_length: 17
d_call: TRBD1
v_call: TRBV18
j_call: TRBJ1-1
cdr3_nt: TGTGCCAGCTCCTTCGCAGGAGGGGGCTTCATGAACACTGAAGCTTTCTTT
cdr3_aa: CASSFAGGGFMNTEAFF

clone_size: once
cdr3_length: 14
d_call: -
v_call: TRBV6-5
j_call: TRBJ1-6
cdr3_nt: TGTGCCAGCAGCCAGGGACACTATAATTCACCCCTCCACTTT
cdr3_aa: CASSQGHYNSPLHF

clone_size: -
cdr3_length: 14
d_call: -
v_call: TRBV11-1
j_call: TRBJ1-3
cdr3_nt: TGTGCCAGCAGCGAACGTGCTACCGGAAACACCATATATTTT
cdr3_aa: CASSERATGNTIYF

clone_size: -
cdr3_length: 13
d_call: -
v_call: TRBV10-2
j_call: TRBJ1-1
cdr3_nt: TGCGCCAGCAGGACAGCGGCGACCACTGAAGCTTTCTTT
cdr3_aa: CASRTAATTEAFF

clone_size: once
cdr3_length: 14
d_call: TRBD1
v_call: TRBV2
j_call: TRBJ1-2
cdr3_nt: TGTGCCAGCAGTGTACAGGGGCCGGAGGTTGGCTACACCTTC
cdr3_aa: CASSVQGPEVGYTF

clone_size: -
cdr3_length: 13
d_call: -
v_call: TRBV12-5
j_call: TRBJ2-6
cdr3_nt: TGTGCTAGTGGATCGCTAGGGGCCAACGTCCTGACTTTC
cdr3_aa: CASGSLGANVLTF

clone_size: -
cdr3_length: 15
d_call: TRBD1
v_call: TRBV10-3
j_call: TRBJ1-1
cdr3_nt: TGTGCCATCAGGGGACAGGTGTTAGGGAACACTGAAGCTTTCTTT
cdr3_aa: CAIRGQVLGNTEAFF

clone_size: once
cdr3_length: 13
d_call: TRBD2
v_call: TRBV7-3
j_call: TRBJ2-1
cdr3_nt: TGTGCCAGCGGCTGGGGGGGGGATGGTGAGCAGTTCTTC
cdr3_aa: CASGWGGDGEQFF

clone_size: few
cdr3_length: 15
d_call: -
v_call: TRBV24-1
j_call: TRBJ2-4
cdr3_nt: TGTGCCACCAGTGATTCGGGATCGCCAGAAAACATTCAGTACTTC
cdr3_aa: CATSDSGSPENIQYF

clone_size: -
cdr3_length: 16
d_call: TRBD2
v_call: TRBV5-1
j_call: TRBJ2-1
cdr3_nt: TGCGCCAGCAGCTTGACTAGCGGGGCTTCCTACAATGAGCAGTTCTTC
cdr3_aa: CASSLTSGASYNEQFF

clone_size: few
cdr3_length: 15
d_call: -
v_call: TRBV7-9
j_call: TRBJ2-4
cdr3_nt: TGTGCCAGCGGCCCCAGGGGTGTGGGCAAAAACATTCAGTACTTC
cdr3_aa: CASGPRGVGKNIQYF

clone_size: -
cdr3_length: 14
d_call: TRBD1
v_call: TRBV5-1
j_call: TRBJ1-1
cdr3_nt: TGCGCCAGCAGCTTGTTGTCAGGGGGCACTGAAGCTTTCTTT
cdr3_aa: CASSLLSGGTEAFF

clone_size: once
cdr3_length: 13
d_call: -
v_call: TRBV2
j_call: TRBJ2-5
cdr3_nt: TGTGCCACCCTCCCACAGGGTCTGGAGACCCAGTACTTC
cdr3_aa: CATLPQGLETQYF

clone_size: -
cdr3_length: 18
d_call: -
v_call: TRBV3-1/TRBV3-2
j_call: TRBJ2-2
cdr3_nt: TGTGCCAGCAGCCAAGAGGGCGGTATACACATGAACACCGGGGAGCTGTTTTTT
cdr3_aa: CASSQEGGIHMNTGELFF

clone_size: -
cdr3_length: 17
d_call: TRBD1
v_call: TRBV5-8
j_call: TRBJ1-1
cdr3_nt: TGTGCCAGCCCTACATTATCGTACAGGGGCCCGAACACTGAAGCTTTCTTT
cdr3_aa: CASPTLSYRGPNTEAFF

clone_size: -
cdr3_length: 18
d_call: -
v_call: TRBV4-1
j_call: TRBJ1-5
cdr3_nt: TGCGCCAGCAGCCAAGATAGGCTCGGAGGGGTTAGCAATCAGCCCCAGCATTTT
cdr3_aa: CASSQDRLGGVSNQPQHF

clone_size: -
cdr3_length: 16
d_call: TRBD1
v_call: TRBV27
j_call: TRBJ1-5
cdr3_nt: TGTGCCAGCAGTTTAGGCAGGGGGCGCGGTAATCAGCCCCAGCATTTT
cdr3_aa: CASSLGRGRGNQPQHF

clone_size: -
cdr3_length: 14
d_call: TRBD1
v_call: TRBV7-3
j_call: TRBJ2-2
cdr3_nt: TGTGCCAGCAGCCAAGACAGGGCAACCGGGGAGCTGTTTTTT
cdr3_aa: CASSQDRATGELFF

clone_size: -
cdr3_length: 14
d_call: -
v_call: TRBV19
j_call: TRBJ1-3
cdr3_nt: TGTGCCACCCGACAGGCAGGGACTGGAAACACCATATATTTT
cdr3_aa: CATRQAGTGNTIYF

clone_size: -
cdr3_length: 15
d_call: -
v_call: TRBV19
j_call: TRBJ2-1
cdr3_nt: TGTGCCAGTAGAGAGGGTCACAGCTCCTACAATGAGCAGTTCTTC
cdr3_aa: CASREGHSSYNEQFF

clone_size: few
cdr3_length: 14
d_call: -
v_call: TRBV5-1
j_call: TRBJ2-2
cdr3_nt: TGCGCCAGCCGAATGACAGAATACACCGGGGAGCTGTTTTTT
cdr3_aa: CASRMTEYTGELFF

clone_size: -
cdr3_length: 15
d_call: -
v_call: TRBV6-4
j_call: TRBJ2-1
cdr3_nt: TGTGCCAGCAGTGATCATGTAGGATTCTACAATGAGCAGTTCTTC
cdr3_aa: CASSDHVGFYNEQFF

clone_size: -
cdr3_length: 12
d_call: -
v_call: TRBV9
j_call: TRBJ2-5
cdr3_nt: TGTGCCAGCAGCGTAGAGGGGGGGACCCAGTACTTC
cdr3_aa: CASSVEGGTQYF

clone_size: -
cdr3_length: 15
d_call: -
v_call: TRBV7-8
j_call: TRBJ2-1
cdr3_nt: TGTGCCAGCAGCTTTCGCCAGAGCTCCTACAATGAGCAGTTCTTC
cdr3_aa: CASSFRQSSYNEQFF

clone_size: -
cdr3_length: 19
d_call: TRBD2
v_call: TRBV11-2
j_call: TRBJ2-1
cdr3_nt: TGTGCCAGCAGCTTAGGACGTCTAGCGGGGGGCCCCTCCTACAATGAGCAGTTCTTC
cdr3_aa: CASSLGRLAGGPSYNEQFF

clone_size: -
cdr3_length: 15
d_call: -
v_call: TRBV15
j_call: TRBJ2-3
cdr3_nt: TGTGCCACCAGCAGAGATCAGGACTTCACAGATACGCAGTATTTT
cdr3_aa: CATSRDQDFTDTQYF

clone_size: -
cdr3_length: 11
d_call: TRBD1
v_call: TRBV28
j_call: TRBJ1-2
cdr3_nt: TGTGCCAGCGGGACAGTATATGGCTACACCTTC
cdr3_aa: CASGTVYGYTF

clone_size: -
cdr3_length: 15
d_call: -
v_call: TRBV28
j_call: TRBJ2-6
cdr3_nt: TGTGCCAGCAGTTTGACGGGGGCTGGGGCCAACGTCCTGACTTTC
cdr3_aa: CASSLTGAGANVLTF

clone_size: -
cdr3_length: 15
d_call: TRBD1
v_call: TRBV5-1
j_call: TRBJ2-5
cdr3_nt: TGCGCCAGCAGCTTAAGGCCTCAGGGGGAAGAGACCCAGTACTTC
cdr3_aa: CASSLRPQGEETQYF

clone_size: once
cdr3_length: 16
d_call: -
v_call: TRBV28
j_call: TRBJ1-3
cdr3_nt: TGTGCCAGCAGTTTATCCGGGGTTTACTCTGGAAACACCATATATTTT
cdr3_aa: CASSLSGVYSGNTIYF

clone_size: once
cdr3_length: 15
d_call: TRBD1
v_call: TRBV11-2
j_call: TRBJ2-5
cdr3_nt: TGTGCCAGCAGCTCCCAAATAGGGACAGGAGAGACCCAGTACTTC
cdr3_aa: CASSSQIGTGETQYF

clone_size: -
cdr3_length: 13
d_call: TRBD1
v_call: TRBV5-4
j_call: TRBJ2-5
cdr3_nt: TGTGCCAGCCGCTCCGGGACAGAAGAGACCCAGTACTTC
cdr3_aa: CASRSGTEETQYF

clone_size: -
cdr3_length: 16
d_call: TRBD2
v_call: TRBV29-1
j_call: TRBJ2-5
cdr3_nt: TGCAGCGTTGATAGGACGGGGGGGCTGTCATCGGAGACCCAGTACTTC
cdr3_aa: CSVDRTGGLSSETQYF

clone_size: -
cdr3_length: 16
d_call: -
v_call: TRBV24-1
j_call: TRBJ2-1
cdr3_nt: TGTGCCACCAGTGATAGATACAGGCCCACCTACAATGAGCAGTTCTTC
cdr3_aa: CATSDRYRPTYNEQFF

clone_size: once
cdr3_length: 13
d_call: TRBD1
v_call: TRBV19
j_call: TRBJ2-5
cdr3_nt: TGTGCCAGTAGTACAGGGGGCCGAGAGACCCAGTACTTC
cdr3_aa: CASSTGGRETQYF

clone_size: -
cdr3_length: 13
d_call: -
v_call: TRBV2
j_call: TRBJ1-1
cdr3_nt: TGTGCCAGCGCGCCGGAAATGAACACTGAAGCTTTCTTT
cdr3_aa: CASAPEMNTEAFF

clone_size: -
cdr3_length: 19
d_call: TRBD1
v_call: TRBV5-6
j_call: TRBJ1-5
cdr3_nt: TGTGCCAGCAGCTTCACCGGACAGGGTAGTTTTTCCAGCAATCAGCCCCAGCATTTT
cdr3_aa: CASSFTGQGSFSSNQPQHF

clone_size: once
cdr3_length: 14
d_call: TRBD1
v_call: TRBV6-5
j_call: TRBJ2-3
cdr3_nt: TGTGCCAGCACAGGACAGGGGTTAGGGGATACGCAGTATTTT
cdr3_aa: CASTGQGLGDTQYF

clone_size: -
cdr3_length: 15
d_call: -
v_call: TRBV19
j_call: TRBJ1-5
cdr3_nt: TGTGCCAGTATTTCAGTAGCAGGGAGGGATCAGCCCCAGCATTTT
cdr3_aa: CASISVAGRDQPQHF